The following is a T cell receptor (beta chain) sequence with its context. Its antigen is currently unknown. The cohort excluded patients with autoimmune disease history or systemic immunosuppression. This sample is drawn from a study of OX40 agonist ivuxolimab in advanced cancers. At the level of the study: Dose-escalation patients' cancers were hepatocellular carcinoma, melanoma, renal cell or head and neck cancer. Findings and limits, study-wide: At 0.1 to 3.0 mg/kg, CD4+ and CD8+ blood T cells expanded clonally by week 6.

The method was immunoSEQ multiplex PCR; TCRdb's version includes in-frame clones alone and lacks a portion of them. The sample carries tens of thousands of clones, around 90% recorded once. This CDR3 contains 21 residues. Germline trimming cut 0 bases from V and 0 bases from J; bases unmatched to any gene: 15. Here the sequenced sample was CD4+ or CD8+ T cells sorted from blood, taken in a trial of the OX40 agonist ivuxolimab. The rearrangement links TRBV5-3 to TRBJ2-7; 13 bases fit TRBD2. TRBV5-3 is designated an ORF whose function remains uncertain. The sequence was obtained from an adult with an advanced solid tumor such as melanoma, head and neck, liver or kidney cancer. The CDR3 nucleotides are TGTGCCAGAAGCTTGGGAGATCGGGGTTTTGGACTAGCGGGGGACTCCTACGAGCAGTACTTC. Translating it yields CARSLGDRGFGLAGDSYEQYF.